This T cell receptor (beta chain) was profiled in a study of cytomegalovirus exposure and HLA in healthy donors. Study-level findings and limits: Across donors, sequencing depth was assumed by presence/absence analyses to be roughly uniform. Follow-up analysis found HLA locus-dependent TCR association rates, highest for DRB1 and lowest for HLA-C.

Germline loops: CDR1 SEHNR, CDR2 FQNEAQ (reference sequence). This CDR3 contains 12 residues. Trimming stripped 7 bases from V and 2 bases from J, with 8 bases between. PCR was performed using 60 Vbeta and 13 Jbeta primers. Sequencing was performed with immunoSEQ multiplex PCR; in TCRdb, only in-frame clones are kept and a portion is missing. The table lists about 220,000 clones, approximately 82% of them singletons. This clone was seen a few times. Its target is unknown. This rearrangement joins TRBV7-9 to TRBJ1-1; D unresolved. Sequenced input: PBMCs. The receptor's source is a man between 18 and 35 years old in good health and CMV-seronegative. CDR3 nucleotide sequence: TGTGCCAGCATTGGAGGTAACACTGAAGCTTTCTTT. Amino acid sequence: CASIGGNTEAFF.